The entry below describes one TCR beta chain. Its antigen is not identified. TCRdb keeps only in-frame clones here, not all; method: immunoSEQ multiplex PCR. The table has 85,000 to 130,000 clones, more than 85% seen once. This record belongs to a study of siplizumab effects on memory and regulatory T cells. Overall study findings and caveats: The diversity of naive T cells seemed greater than that of memory cells, and their alloresponse contribution seemed major. Mappable alloreactive CD4+ clones came from Treg cells about 65% of the time on average with siplizumab, against roughly 27% in controls.

V gave up 3 bases and J gave up 1 base, with 7 bases separating them. The CDR3 sequence is 15 residues long. From germline, CDR1 is MNHEY and CDR2 SMNVEV (reference sequence). The sequencing sample was made of CD4+ T cells sorted from blood. V and J are TRBV27 and TRBJ1-6; D ambiguous. This clonotype was obtained from a human donor in good health. Some clones in this sample may be carry-over from other donors' samples. CDR3 DNA sequence: TGTGCCAGCAGTTTTTCGGGATCCTATAATTCACCCCTCCACTTT. Encoded protein: CASSFSGSYNSPLHF.